This TCR beta chain came from a study of long-term antiretroviral therapy in people with HIV (dated by TCRdb to between 2021 and 2023). With respect to the entire study: The earliest samples were collected roughly a decade before the 2015 WHO recommendation for immediate ART, at a time when ART was usually postponed until CD4 counts fell. This retrospective serial study examined whether starting ART and sustained HIV suppression were associated with changes in the composition and diversity of the TRB repertoire in peripheral blood. A total of roughly 200 cryopreserved PBMC samples came from approximately 30 adults with confirmed HIV infection and were collected serially over a mean of approximately six years (range 1-12). Eleven of the 30 participants with HIV were female. No cross-contamination during QIAcube processing was shown when test extractions of a monoclonal T-cell line were performed alongside about 30 polyclonal samples. Overall study outcomes, separate from this receptor: No data were available on ART adherence, viral resistance or therapy changes, limiting inferences about post-ART repertoire changes. Starting ART was linked to a significant rise in TRB diversity, yet even with long-term ART the diversity remained significantly lower than in transplant donor controls. Compared with controls, HIV repertoires had narrower CDR3 length ranges, and the network structure pointed to an antigen-experienced repertoire that shifted only slightly toward naive after ART. Because pre-ART samples had limited cell numbers, profiling was done on unsorted PBMC rather than on sorted CD4+ and CD8+ T cells. The samples were dated from the mid-2000s to the late 2010s, and the ART regimens that were used may be less effective than current ART regimens. Expanded TRB clones identified before ART initiation dominated the repertoire at all time points, although this dominance fluctuated and declined in many PLHIV after ART. Owing to limited PBMC availability, only the TCR beta chain was sequenced, without alpha chain pairing.

Comments on this clone: Its antigen has not been determined. No per-base quality is available; no much larger clone lies one base away.

Sequencing of the TRB variable region was done with the immunoSEQ hsTCRB v3.0 assay at survey level resolution. The target sequencing depth for TRB was 40,000-50,000 T-cell genomes per sample. Pooled TRB libraries were sequenced on an Illumina MiSeq with a v3 150-cycle kit. Regarding the original processing steps: Repertoire analysis was performed in R inside a reproducible Nextflow workflow that covered QC, data transformation and analysis. LymphoSeq2, an R package for exploring AIRR-Seq data, was used to implement custom analyses. After excluding a few samples that yielded fewer than 5000 total TRB sequences, roughly 190 HIV repertoires remained for analysis. Among the 180 to 200 HIV repertoires that were kept, around 60 were collected before ART initiation and roughly 130 were collected after ART initiation. Repertoires were downsampled to 5000 TRB nucleotide sequences, and summary statistics were averaged over 100 downsampling iterations. Only TRB sequences with CDR3 regions of at least seven amino acids were retained for analysis. Two measures captured diversity: a Shannon entropy-derived clonality score and the Gini coefficient. In the repertoire networks, any two of the top 5000 CDR3 amino acid sequences were linked whenever the two sequences differed by an edit distance of one. For TRB CDR3 amino acid sequences, antigen specificity groups and MHC restriction were predicted with GLIPH2. Known CMV, EBV, HIV or tissue antigen associations were flagged by matching CDR3 amino acid sequences against VDJdb and McPAS-TCR. Pre-ART, post-ART and control groups were compared with Wilcoxon signed-rank tests and Holm-Bonferroni correction. TCRdb retrieved this table from immuneACCESS and kept in-frame rearrangements only. Not all clones are present; in checked studies, unresolved V genes account for under half, and no reason is known for the remainder. V and J calls and clone size are given by that table; D and trimming were obtained from the DNA. In all, the sample holds about 28,000 clones, and 84% of those were seen once. The ten largest clonotypes hold about 6.6% of the sample.

To be included, a participant needed at least one PBMC sample from before ART initiation plus at least two post-ART samples. Treatment was received in the United States of America by all participants with HIV. Cryopreserved samples of roughly 0.85-11 million PBMC were thawed and washed before DNA extraction. At the time of the earliest PBMC sample for each participant with HIV, ages ranged from roughly 23 to 60 years. PBMC samples were contributed by each participant from 1-4 timepoints before ART initiation and 2-8 timepoints after ART initiation, with a median of 7 samples. For every participant, serial HIV viral load, CD4+ T-cell count, ART history and demographic data were obtained. A Qiagen kit on a QIAcube was used to extract genomic DNA from unsorted PBMC, with samples processed in batches of 12. There are 14 amino acids in the CDR3, from cysteine to phenylalanine inclusive. Just CDR3 DNA is preserved here, 42 bases in frame from base 1. The germline V end is reduced by 5 bases and the J end by 5 bases; junction bases left unmatched: 7. The germline V gene specifies MNHEY as CDR1 and SVGAGI as CDR2.

This sequence uses TRBV6-5 and TRBJ2-7, with TRBD1 identical over 9 junction bases. This material consisted of unsorted PBMCs, taken 0.4 years after starting antiretroviral therapy. The source of this sequence is a man younger than 35 with HIV. The DNA sequence is given as TGTGCCAGCAGTGAAGGGACAGGGTTAAACGAGCAGTACTTC. Its amino acids are CASSEGTGLNEQYF.